The T cell receptor beta chain under discussion was sequenced for a study of T cells in Graves' hyperthyroidism and ophthalmopathy. Amplification targeted TCR beta CDR3 regions from RNA transcripts. RT-PCR in the first round (using the HTBI primer set) targeted the TCR CDR3. TCRdb independently ran MiXCR on the multiplex PCR reads; one entry per CDR3 protein. The table shows about 350,000 distinct CDR3 sequences, with about 14% occurring only once. The V and J ends lost 3 bases and 3 bases, in that order; junction bases with no gene match: 8. The CDR3 runs 15 residues. This clonotype showed up many times.

The chain employs TRBV12-3 or TRBV12-4 and TRBJ2-7; 7 nucleotides agree with TRBD2. Sequencing was carried out using blood. This TCR was recovered from a woman aged 25-40 years with Graves' hyperthyroidism. The CDR3 loop is CASSFNWGGGYEQYF. Written as DNA, the CDR3 is TGTGCCAGCAGTTTTAATTGGGGGGGGGGCTACGAGCAGTACTTC.